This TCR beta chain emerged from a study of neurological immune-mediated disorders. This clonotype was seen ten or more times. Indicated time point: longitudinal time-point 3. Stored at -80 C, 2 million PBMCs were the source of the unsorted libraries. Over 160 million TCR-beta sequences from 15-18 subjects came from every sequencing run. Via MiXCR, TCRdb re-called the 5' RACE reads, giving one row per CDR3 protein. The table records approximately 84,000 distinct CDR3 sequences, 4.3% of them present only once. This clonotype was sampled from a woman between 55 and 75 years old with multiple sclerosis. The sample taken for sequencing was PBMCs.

CDR3 coding DNA: TGCGCCAGCAGCCCGAAGACAGGACCATCAACTAATGAAAAACTGTTTTTT. Protein: CASSPKTGPSTNEKLFF. The chain couples TRBV5-1 to TRBJ1-4, with D tentatively TRBD1 (6 bases). The length of the CDR3 is 17 residues. V shed 4 bases and J shed 0 bases, with 16 bases lying between them. The germline V gene encodes CDR1 SGHRS and CDR2 YFSETQ.